These 32 T cell receptor beta chains originate from one sample sequenced in a study of blood T cell repertoires in COVID-19. The protocol was immunoSEQ multiplex PCR, while the TCRdb copy is restricted to in-frame clones and leaves out a portion. The sample yields 150,000 to 200,000 clones, 75% to 85% seen once. What was sequenced was PBMCs or T cells enriched from blood (not recorded which). These receptors all come from a man between 50 and 59 years old who had recovered from COVID-19.

This chain joins TRBV7-8 and TRBJ1-2; perhaps TRBD1 as D (6 bases). V was cut by 5 bases and J by 0 bases, with 13 bases left in between. CDR1 and CDR2 from the germline V gene are SGHVS and FQNEAQ. CDR3 length: 15 residues. The CDR3 DNA reads TGTGCCAGCAGCCTACAGGGAACAGCTAACTATGGCTACACCTTC. Encoded protein: CASSLQGTANYGYTF.

This clone has just one count. This sequence joins TRBV2 and TRBJ1-1, with unresolved D. Trimming took 3 bases from V and 5 from J, leaving 7 bases between them. Germline V gives CDR1 SNHLY, CDR2 FYNNEI. The CDR3 covers 12 residues. CDR3 in amino acids: CASSEQLTEAFF. In DNA form, the CDR3 reads TGTGCCAGCAGTGAGCAACTGACTGAAGCTTTCTTT.

The chain joins TRBV18 to TRBJ1-5; the match to TRBD1 covers 8 bases. The CDR3 extends over 15 amino acids. Germline-derived CDR1 and CDR2 are KGHSH and LQKENI. J gave up 3 bases and V 3 bases, and 4 bases lay outside the gene matches. The CDR3 here is CASSPDRGNNQPQHF. CDR3 nucleotide sequence: TGTGCCAGCTCACCCGACAGGGGAAACAATCAGCCCCAGCATTTT.

This chain connects TRBV28 to TRBJ2-7; D perhaps matches TRBD1 (6 bases). The germline gives CDR1 MDHEN, CDR2 SYDVKM. V shed 6 bases and J shed 0 bases, with 15 bases lying between them. This CDR3 comprises 15 residues. The CDR3 nucleotides are TGTGCCAGCAGGTCCCAGGGGACGGGCTCCTACGAGCAGTACTTC. As protein: CASRSQGTGSYEQYF. The entire variable domain, with the rest obtained from reference TRBV28 and TRBJ2-7, is as follows: DVKVTQSSRYLVKRTGEKVFLECVQDMDHENMFWYRQDPGLGLRLIYFSYDVKMKEKGDIPEGYSVSREKKERFSLILESASTNQTSMYLCASRSQGTGSYEQYFGPGTRLTVT.

V is TRBV30 and J is TRBJ2-7, with D possibly matching TRBD2 (5 bases). This CDR3 contains 12 residues. V was clipped by 5 bases and J by 5 bases, with 13 bases between them. CDR1 and CDR2 (germline): GTSNPN, SVGIG (reference sequence). CDR3 in DNA: TGTGCCTGGGGACCGCGGGTCGACGAGCAGTACTTC. It translates to CAWGPRVDEQYF.

The chain uses TRBV6-5 and TRBJ2-5; 13 positions match TRBD2. V gave up 0 bases and J gave up 9 bases; unmatched junction bases: 7. This CDR3 has 16 residues. The germline V gene has CDR1 MNHEY and CDR2 SVGAGI. CDR3 protein: CASSYSTSGGGRAQYF. Here the CDR3 DNA reads TGTGCCAGCAGTTACTCTACTAGCGGGGGGGGGAGAGCCCAGTACTTC.

The chain combines TRBV6-1 with TRBJ1-2, with D perhaps TRBD1 (5 bases). Looked up from germline, CDR1 is MNHNS and CDR2 is SASEGT. V was trimmed by 3 bases and J by 9 bases, leaving 14 bases between them. The CDR3 covers 13 residues. CDR3 loop: CASSDTRTTRYTF. CDR3 DNA sequence: TGTGCCAGCAGTGACACCCGGACAACCCGCTACACCTTC.

The table lists this clone with a few counts. CDR3 coding DNA: TGTGCCAGCAGACAGACAGGGGGTATCCTAGGTTCACCCCTCCACTTT. Residues: CASRQTGGILGSPLHF. The J gene is TRBJ1-6, the V gene TRBV7-3, with 9 bases lining up with TRBD1. Per the germline V gene, CDR1 is SGHTA and CDR2 is FQGTGA. CDR3 length equals 16 residues. V lost 6 bases and J lost 9; bases outside the gene matches: 12.

The rearrangement links TRBV7-9 to TRBJ2-5, with a possible D match to TRBD1 (7 bases). Germline V CDR1 and CDR2: SEHNR, FQNEAQ (reference sequence). Trimming took off 5 bases at V and 5 bases at J, with 12 bases between the two ends. The CDR3 is made up of 13 amino acids. The CDR3 DNA reads as TGTGCCAGCAGCGTCTCAGGGGGGGAGACCCAGTACTTC. This gives the protein CASSVSGGETQYF.

This clone was detected only once. The V call is TRBV5-1, the J call TRBJ1-1, with D possibly TRBD1 on 5 matching bases. V lost 0 bases, J lost 7 bases, and 16 bases lay in between. Germline V lookup: CDR1 SGHRS, CDR2 YFSETQ. CDR3 length: 15 amino acids. In nucleotides, the CDR3 is TGCGCCAGCAGCTTGGATCACGCAGGCCAGGGTGAAGCTTTCTTT. This encodes CASSLDHAGQGEAFF.

V usage is TRBV2 and J usage is TRBJ2-7; tentatively, D is TRBD2 (6 bases). The CDR3 is 15 amino acids. The V end was cut by 11 bases, the J end by 0 bases, with 20 bases between. The germline CDR1 and CDR2 sequences are SNHLY and FYNNEI. The CDR3, as DNA: TGTGCCGGAGAGGAGGGCCAAACAAGCTCCTACGAGCAGTACTTC. Its protein is CAGEEGQTSSYEQYF.

The genes are TRBV6-1 and TRBJ2-3; 7 bases match TRBD2. CDR3 length: 16 amino acids. The germline V gene encodes CDR1 MNHNS and CDR2 SASEGT. The V and J ends lost 4 bases and 5 bases, in that order; junction bases with no gene match: 12. CDR3 coding DNA: TGTGCCAGCAGTGTAGGAGGCGGGGGATTCAGAGATACGCAGTATTTT. Its protein product is CASSVGGGGFRDTQYF.

The chain is built from TRBV12-3 or TRBV12-4 and TRBJ1-1; D uncertain. CDR3 length equals 12 residues. V was trimmed by 8 bases and J by 6 bases, leaving 13 bases between them. This chain's CDR3 is CASVMNKAEAFF. CDR3 in DNA: TGTGCCAGCGTTATGAACAAAGCTGAAGCTTTCTTT.

This clone was observed a single time. The V call is TRBV3-1 (or the pseudogene TRBV3-2), the J call TRBJ1-2; D not resolved. This CDR3 is 14 amino acids long. With 0 bases removed from V and 5 bases from J, the gap between germline ends came to 10 bases. Per the germline V gene, CDR1 is LGHDT and CDR2 is YNNKEL (reference sequence). This chain's CDR3 is CASSQEGAAYGYTF. CDR3 coding DNA: TGTGCCAGCAGCCAAGAAGGAGCCGCTTATGGCTACACCTTC.

The V gene is TRBV11-3, the J gene TRBJ2-1; D not resolved. The CDR3 is 13 residues long. V lost 5 bases and J lost 6, with 11 bases in between. Germline V gives CDR1 SGHNT, CDR2 YENEEA. CDR3 sequence: CASSVELANEQFF. The CDR3 DNA is TGTGCCAGCAGCGTGGAGCTGGCCAATGAGCAGTTCTTC. Variable domain in full (rest from reference TRBV11-3 and TRBJ2-1): EAGVVQSPRYKIIEKKQPVAFWCNPISGHNTLYWYLQNLGQGPELLIRYENEEAVDDSQLPKDRFSAERLKGVDSTLKIQPAELGDSAVYLCASSVELANEQFFGPGTRLTVL.

The rearrangement links TRBV9 to TRBJ1-4; 9 nucleotides agree with TRBD1. CDR3 length equals 16 residues. Germline values: CDR1 SGDLS, CDR2 YYNGEE. Germline trimming cut 3 bases from V and 5 bases from J; bases unmatched to any gene: 8. CDR3 in DNA: TGTGCCAGCAGCGCTTCCGGACAGGGGAAAAATGAAAAACTGTTTTTT. This translates into CASSASGQGKNEKLFF.

The chain couples TRBV5-1 to TRBJ2-2; 9 nucleotides match TRBD2. The CDR3 consists of 16 residues. Germline assignment: CDR1 SGHRS and CDR2 YFSETQ. Trimming took 2 bases from V and 4 from J; bases not matched to a gene: 6. In nucleotides, the CDR3 is TGCGCCAGCAGCTTTAGAGCTAGCGGGGTCACCGGGGAGCTGTTTTTT. Translation: CASSFRASGVTGELFF.

This sequence joins TRBV19 and TRBJ2-4; the match to TRBD1 covers 7 bases. Per the germline V gene, CDR1 is LNHDA and CDR2 is SQIVND (reference sequence). The junction had 5 bases not matched to a gene; V was cut back by 6 bases and J by 0 bases. The CDR3 runs 15 residues. CDR3 bases: TGTGCCAGTAGCGCCGACAGGGTAGCCAAAAACATTCAGTACTTC. As protein: CASSADRVAKNIQYF.

The chain carries TRBV5-1 and TRBJ2-7; 13 positions match TRBD2. The CDR3 has 16 amino acids. J lost 3 bases, V lost 1 base, and 4 bases had no gene match. Per the germline V gene, CDR1 is SGHRS and CDR2 is YFSETQ. The CDR3 DNA sequence: TGCGCCAGCAGCTTGCAGGGACTAGCGGGGAACTACGAGCAGTACTTC. Protein product: CASSLQGLAGNYEQYF.

The gene calls are TRBV27 and TRBJ1-5, with D perhaps matching TRBD1 (5 bases). CDR3 size: 16 residues. Germline V gene data show CDR1 as MNHEY and CDR2 as SMNVEV (reference sequence). V lost 7 bases, J lost 4 bases, and 20 bases lay in between. DNA for the CDR3: TGTGCCAGCATCACGGTGACAGAATTGGTTAATCAGCCCCAGCATTTT. Protein product: CASITVTELVNQPQHF.

The table lists this clone with a few counts. The chain joins TRBV18 to TRBJ1-3, with D unclear. CDR1 and CDR2 from the germline V gene are KGHSH and LQKENI. The V end was cut by 2 bases, the J end by 0 bases, with 14 bases between. The CDR3 runs 17 residues. The CDR3 DNA sequence: TGTGCCAGCTCACCAAACGCCTTGGCAGGCTCTGGAAACACCATATATTTT. This gives the protein CASSPNALAGSGNTIYF.

This chain's CDR3 is CASSQGALDTGELFF. The CDR3 region has the DNA TGTGCCAGCAGCCAAGGGGCATTGGACACCGGGGAGCTGTTTTTT. The V gene is TRBV3-1 (or the pseudogene TRBV3-2), the J gene TRBJ2-2; D is uncertain. Trimming removed 1 base from V and 3 bases from J, with 9 bases in between. Germline values: CDR1 LGHDT, CDR2 YNNKEL (reference sequence). The CDR3 spans 15 residues.

The chain recombines TRBV5-1 with TRBJ2-5; D is possibly TRBD1 (6 bases). The CDR3 has 15 residues. With 3 bases removed from V and 4 bases from J, the gap between germline ends came to 16 bases. The germline gives CDR1 SGHRS, CDR2 YFSETQ. CDR3 loop: CASSSTGQRAETQYF. In DNA, the CDR3 is TGCGCCAGCAGCTCTACAGGGCAACGCGCAGAGACCCAGTACTTC.

The CDR3 DNA sequence: TGTGCCAGCAGTTACACCGGGACAGGGGTTGACTACACCTTC. This encodes CASSYTGTGVDYTF. The V call is TRBV6-5, the J call TRBJ1-2, with TRBD1 matching 10 bases. Trimming cost V 2 bases and J 10 bases; bases outside gene matches: 7. CDR3 size: 14 residues. In germline, CDR1 is MNHEY, CDR2 SVGAGI.

The chain uses TRBV10-3 and TRBJ2-7; a weak D match, TRBD2 (6 bases). The CDR3 covers 14 residues. Trimming shortened V by 8 bases and J by 3 bases, and 17 bases separated the two germline ends. The germline CDR1 and CDR2 sequences are ENHRY and SYGVKD. For the CDR3, the DNA is TGTGCCATCTCGCGCTCTGGCGGGGACTACGAGCAGTACTTC. Translated: CAISRSGGDYEQYF.

This chain links TRBV11-2 with TRBJ2-1; D is perhaps TRBD1 (6 bases). The CDR3 extends over 15 amino acids. Trimming removed 1 base from V and 9 bases from J, with 16 bases in between. Germline V CDR1 and CDR2: SGHAT, FQNNGV. CDR3 region: CASSLGGPPSREQFF. The CDR3 DNA follows: TGTGCCAGCAGCTTAGGGGGGCCCCCCTCCCGTGAGCAGTTCTTC.

The table lists this clone with a count of one. This rearrangement joins TRBV5-4 to TRBJ2-7; possibly TRBD1 for D (6 bases). Deletions cut 3 bases from V and 4 bases from J, with 8 bases between. The length of the CDR3 is 12 residues. CDR1 is SGHNT and CDR2 is YYREEE in the germline V gene (reference sequence). This CDR3 is CASSSRGYEQYF. The CDR3 DNA reads TGTGCCAGCAGCTCCAGGGGATACGAGCAGTACTTC.

This chain connects TRBV11-3 to TRBJ2-1; TRBD2 matches at 7 bases. V gave up 1 base and J gave up 5 bases; unmatched junction bases: 11. The CDR3 has 17 amino acids. CDR1 SGHNT and CDR2 YENEEA come from the germline V gene. CDR3 sequence (DNA): TGTGCCAGCAGCTTAGGTTGGGGGGGATATGGGAACAATGAGCAGTTCTTC. Its protein is CASSLGWGGYGNNEQFF.

The chain carries TRBV6-5 and TRBJ2-3; the match to TRBD2 covers 10 bases. Germline V CDR1 and CDR2: MNHEY, SVGAGI. This CDR3 contains 14 residues. Trimming removed 8 bases from V and 1 base from J; junction bases left unmatched: 3. The CDR3 protein is CASLAGARTDTQYF. The CDR3 DNA sequence: TGTGCCAGCCTAGCGGGGGCGCGCACAGATACGCAGTATTTT.

The V gene is TRBV5-4, the J gene TRBJ1-1; 7 bases align to TRBD1. The CDR3 spans 13 residues. V lost 5 bases and J lost 7; bases outside the gene matches: 8. CDR1 is SGHNT, CDR2 YYREEE, per germline (reference sequence). The chain's CDR3 is CASRTDRWSEAFF. For the CDR3, the DNA is TGTGCCAGCAGGACGGACAGGTGGAGTGAAGCTTTCTTT.

The chain couples TRBV11-2 to TRBJ2-6; D is uncertain. The CDR3 consists of 14 residues. CDR1 and CDR2 from the germline V gene are SGHAT and FQNNGV. V was shortened by 4 bases and J by 0 bases, with 4 bases between the two germline ends. The CDR3 reads CASSSLSGANVLTF. In nucleotides, the CDR3 is TGTGCCAGCAGCTCTCTCTCTGGGGCCAACGTCCTGACTTTC.

The gene calls are TRBV5-1 and TRBJ1-4, with 9 bases identical to TRBD1. The germline CDR1 and CDR2 sequences are SGHRS and YFSETQ. The V segment lost 4 bases and the J segment 7 bases; nucleotides outside the gene matches: 5. The CDR3 has 14 residues. CDR3 protein: CASSPGQGGEKLFF. CDR3 DNA: TGCGCCAGCAGCCCGGGACAGGGCGGTGAAAAACTGTTTTTT.